This T cell receptor (beta chain) is drawn from a study of Graves' ophthalmopathy and Graves' hyperthyroidism. Germline V lookup: CDR1 LNHDA, CDR2 SQIVND (reference sequence). The CDR3 runs to 12 residues. Trimming cost V 7 bases and J 6 bases, with 10 bases left between them. This clonotype was detected ten times or more. TCR beta CDR3 amplification used RNA transcripts. First-round RT-PCR relied on HTBI primers, and a second-round multiplex PCR came next. TCRdb itself ran the multiplex PCR reads through MiXCR, one entry per CDR3 protein. The data show fewer than 650,000 distinct CDR3 sequences, about 20% seen once.

The sequence was obtained from a woman aged 18-35 years with stable Graves' hyperthyroidism. Some clones in this sample may be carry-over from other donors' samples. The rearrangement links TRBV19 to TRBJ1-5; tentatively, D is TRBD1 (5 bases). The sequencing sample was made of peripheral blood. The CDR3 reads CASTMRGQPQHF. CDR3 nucleotides: TGTGCCAGTACCATGAGGGGTCAGCCCCAGCATTTT.